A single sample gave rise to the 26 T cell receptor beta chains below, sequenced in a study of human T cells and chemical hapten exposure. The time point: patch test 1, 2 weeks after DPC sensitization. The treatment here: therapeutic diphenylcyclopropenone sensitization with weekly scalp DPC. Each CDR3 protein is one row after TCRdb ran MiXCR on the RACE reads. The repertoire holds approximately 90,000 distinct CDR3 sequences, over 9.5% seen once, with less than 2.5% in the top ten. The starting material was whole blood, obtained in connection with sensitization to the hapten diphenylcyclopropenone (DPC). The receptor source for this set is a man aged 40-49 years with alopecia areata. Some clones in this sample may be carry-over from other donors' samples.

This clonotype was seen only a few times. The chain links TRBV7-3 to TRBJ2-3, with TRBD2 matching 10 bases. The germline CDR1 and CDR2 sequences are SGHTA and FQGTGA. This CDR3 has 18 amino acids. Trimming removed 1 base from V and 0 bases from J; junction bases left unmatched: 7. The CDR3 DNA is TGTGCCAGCAGCTTAAGGGTAGCGGGAGGCCCTAGCACAGATACGCAGTATTTT. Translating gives CASSLRVAGGPSTDTQYF.

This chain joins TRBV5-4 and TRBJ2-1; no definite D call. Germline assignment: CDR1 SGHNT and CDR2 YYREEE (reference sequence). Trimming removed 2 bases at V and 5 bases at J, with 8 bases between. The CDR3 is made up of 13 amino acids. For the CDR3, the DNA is TGTGCCAGCAGCTTCCCGGATGACAATGAGCAGTTCTTC. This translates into CASSFPDDNEQFF.

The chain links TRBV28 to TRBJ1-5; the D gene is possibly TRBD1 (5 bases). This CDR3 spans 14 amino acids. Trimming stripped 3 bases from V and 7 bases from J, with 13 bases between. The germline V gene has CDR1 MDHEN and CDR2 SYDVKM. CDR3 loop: CASSLGPGKQPQHF. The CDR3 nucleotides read TGTGCCAGCAGTTTGGGGCCAGGGAAACAGCCCCAGCATTTT.

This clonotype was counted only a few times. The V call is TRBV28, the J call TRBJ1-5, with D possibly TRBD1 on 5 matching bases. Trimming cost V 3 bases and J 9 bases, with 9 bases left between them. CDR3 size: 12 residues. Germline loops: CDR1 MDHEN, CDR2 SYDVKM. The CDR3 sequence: CASSFKGLPQHF. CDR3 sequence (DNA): TGTGCCAGCAGTTTCAAGGGGCTGCCCCAGCATTTT.

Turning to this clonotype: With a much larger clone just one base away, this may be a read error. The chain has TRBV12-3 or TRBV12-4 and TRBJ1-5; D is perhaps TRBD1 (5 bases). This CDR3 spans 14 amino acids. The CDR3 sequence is CASTSQGVGRPQNF. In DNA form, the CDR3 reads TGTGCCAGCACTTCGCAGGGAGTAGGCCGGCCCCAGAATTTT.

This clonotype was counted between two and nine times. The CDR3 loop is CASSLTGFYGYTF. In DNA form, the CDR3 reads TGCGCCAGCAGCTTGACGGGATTCTATGGCTACACCTTC. This sequence joins TRBV5-1 and TRBJ1-2; no clear D. Trimming stripped 1 base from V and 4 bases from J, with 8 bases between. The CDR3 consists of 13 residues. Germline lookup yields CDR1 SGHRS and CDR2 YFSETQ.

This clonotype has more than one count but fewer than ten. The CDR3 DNA follows: TGCAGTGCTCCGAGGGGGGAGAACACCTATGGCTACACCTTC. Protein product: CSAPRGENTYGYTF. This chain connects TRBV20-1 to TRBJ1-2, with a possible D match to TRBD1 (6 bases). The CDR3 loop spans 14 amino acids. Trimming left V 5 bases short and J 4 bases short, with 17 bases between. Germline CDR1 DFQATT, CDR2 SNEGSKA (reference sequence).

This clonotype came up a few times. The CDR3 spells CASSFTSGSANEQFF. CDR3 sequence (DNA): TGTGCCAGCAGTTTTACTAGCGGGAGTGCAAATGAGCAGTTCTTC. The chain links TRBV12-3 or TRBV12-4 to TRBJ2-1, with 11 nucleotides matching TRBD2. Trimming at V came to 3 bases and at J to 7 bases, leaving 5 bases not matched to a gene. The CDR3 loop spans 15 amino acids.

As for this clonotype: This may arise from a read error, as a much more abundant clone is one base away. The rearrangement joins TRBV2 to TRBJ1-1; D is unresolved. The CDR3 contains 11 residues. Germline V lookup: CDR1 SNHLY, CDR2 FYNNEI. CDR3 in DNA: TGTGTCAGCACCCAGGCCACTGAAGCTTTCTTT. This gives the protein CVSTQATEAFF.

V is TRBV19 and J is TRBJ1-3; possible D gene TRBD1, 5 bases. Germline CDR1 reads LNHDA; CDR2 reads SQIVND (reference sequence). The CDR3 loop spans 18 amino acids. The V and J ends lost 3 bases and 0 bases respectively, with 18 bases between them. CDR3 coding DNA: TGTGCCAGTAGTATCCGGGTTGTCGGGGGGATCTCTGGAAACACCATATATTTT. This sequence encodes CASSIRVVGGISGNTIYF.

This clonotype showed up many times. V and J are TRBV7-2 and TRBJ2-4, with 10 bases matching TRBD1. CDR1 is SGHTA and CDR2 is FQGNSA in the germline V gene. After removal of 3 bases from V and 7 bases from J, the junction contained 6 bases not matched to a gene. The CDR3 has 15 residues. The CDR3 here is CASSFKAGQGNIQYF. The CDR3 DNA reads TGTGCCAGCAGCTTTAAAGCGGGACAGGGGAACATTCAGTACTTC. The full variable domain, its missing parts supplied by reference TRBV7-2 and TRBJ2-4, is GAGVSQSPSNKVTEKGKDVELRCDPISGHTALYWYRQSLGQGLEFLIYFQGNSAPDKSGLPSDRFSAERTGGSVSTLTIQRTQQEDSAVYLCASSFKAGQGNIQYFGAGTRLSVL.

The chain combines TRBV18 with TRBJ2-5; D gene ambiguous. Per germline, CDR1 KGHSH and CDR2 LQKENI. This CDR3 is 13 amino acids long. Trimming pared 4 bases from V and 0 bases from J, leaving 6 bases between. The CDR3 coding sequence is TGTGCCAGCTCACTAAAAAACCAAGAGACCCAGTACTTC. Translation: CASSLKNQETQYF.

The CDR3 protein is CASSNPGQTSYEQYV. The CDR3 DNA reads as TGTGCCAGCAGTAATCCGGGACAGACATCCTACGAGCAGTACGTC. J is TRBJ2-7 and V is TRBV6-2 or TRBV6-3; 7 bases align to TRBD1. V gave up 5 bases and J gave up 1 base; unmatched junction bases: 8. The CDR3 covers 15 residues. Germline values: CDR1 MNHEY, CDR2 SVGEGT.

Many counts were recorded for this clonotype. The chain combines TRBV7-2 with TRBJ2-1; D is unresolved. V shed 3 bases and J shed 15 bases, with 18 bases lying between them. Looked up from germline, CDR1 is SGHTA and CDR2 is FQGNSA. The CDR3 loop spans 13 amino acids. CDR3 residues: CASSLGSQSLLFF. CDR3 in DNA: TGTGCCAGCAGCTTGGGTAGCCAATCCCTGCTGTTCTTC.

The CDR3 loop reads CASSQLAAVSTDTQYF. CDR3 nucleotide sequence: TGCGCCAGCAGCCAGTTAGCGGCCGTTAGCACAGATACGCAGTATTTT. The gene calls are TRBV4-3 and TRBJ2-3; tentatively, D is TRBD2 (6 bases). V was shortened by 3 bases and J by 0 bases, with 13 bases between the two germline ends. Per the germline V gene, CDR1 is LGHNA and CDR2 is YSLEER. This CDR3 has 16 amino acids.

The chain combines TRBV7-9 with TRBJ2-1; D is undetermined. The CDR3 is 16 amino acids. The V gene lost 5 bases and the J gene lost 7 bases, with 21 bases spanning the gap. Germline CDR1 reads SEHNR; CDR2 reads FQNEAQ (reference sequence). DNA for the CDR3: TGTGCCAGCAGCACGACCCCAGCTTTTCATAGGAATGAGCAGTTCTTC. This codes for CASSTTPAFHRNEQFF.

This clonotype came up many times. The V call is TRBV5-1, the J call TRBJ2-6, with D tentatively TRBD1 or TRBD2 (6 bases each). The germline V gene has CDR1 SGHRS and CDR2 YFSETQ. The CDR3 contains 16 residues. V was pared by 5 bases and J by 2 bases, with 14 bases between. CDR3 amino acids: CASRGGAVTGANVLTF. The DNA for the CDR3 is TGCGCCAGCAGGGGGGGCGCAGTAACTGGGGCCAACGTCCTGACTTTC.

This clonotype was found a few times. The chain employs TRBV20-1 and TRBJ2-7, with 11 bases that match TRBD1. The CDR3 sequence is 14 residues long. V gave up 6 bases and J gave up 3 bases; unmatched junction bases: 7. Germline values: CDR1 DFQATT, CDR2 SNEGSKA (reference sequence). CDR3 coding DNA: TGCAGTGCCACCCCCGGGACAGGGGGCTACGAGCAGTACTTC. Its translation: CSATPGTGGYEQYF.

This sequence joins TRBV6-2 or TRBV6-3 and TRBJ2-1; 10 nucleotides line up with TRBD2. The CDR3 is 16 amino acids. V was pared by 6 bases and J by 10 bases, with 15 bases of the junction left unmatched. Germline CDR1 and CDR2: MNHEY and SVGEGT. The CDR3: CASRRLGLALQWEQFF. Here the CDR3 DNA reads TGTGCCAGCAGGCGCCTGGGACTAGCGTTACAATGGGAGCAGTTCTTC.

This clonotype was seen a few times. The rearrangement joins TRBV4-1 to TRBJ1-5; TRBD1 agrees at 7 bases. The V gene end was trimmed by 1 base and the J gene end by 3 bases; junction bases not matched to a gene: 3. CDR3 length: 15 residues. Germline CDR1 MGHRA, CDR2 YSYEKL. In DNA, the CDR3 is TGCGCCAGCAGCCAAGGACAGGGAGACAATCAGCCCCAGCATTTT. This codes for CASSQGQGDNQPQHF.

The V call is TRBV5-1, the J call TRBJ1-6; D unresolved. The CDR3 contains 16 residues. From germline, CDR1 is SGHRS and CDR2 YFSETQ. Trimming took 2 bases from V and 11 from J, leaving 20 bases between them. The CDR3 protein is CASSFPDRHPPAPLHF. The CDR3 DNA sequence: TGCGCCAGCAGCTTTCCGGACCGACACCCCCCGGCACCCCTCCACTTT. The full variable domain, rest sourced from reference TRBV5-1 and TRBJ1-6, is KAGVTQTPRYLIKTRGQQVTLSCSPISGHRSVSWYQQTPGQGLQFLFEYFSETQRNKGNFPGRFSGRQFSNSRSEMNVSTLELGDSALYLCASSFPDRHPPAPLHFGNGTRLTVT.

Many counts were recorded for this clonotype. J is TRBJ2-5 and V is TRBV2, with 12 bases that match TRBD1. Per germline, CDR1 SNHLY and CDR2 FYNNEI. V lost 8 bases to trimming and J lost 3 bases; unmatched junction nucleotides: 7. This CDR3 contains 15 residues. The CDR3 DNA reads TGTGCCAGCCCCCGGGACAGGGGGCGCAAAGAGACCCAGTACTTC. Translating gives CASPRDRGRKETQYF.

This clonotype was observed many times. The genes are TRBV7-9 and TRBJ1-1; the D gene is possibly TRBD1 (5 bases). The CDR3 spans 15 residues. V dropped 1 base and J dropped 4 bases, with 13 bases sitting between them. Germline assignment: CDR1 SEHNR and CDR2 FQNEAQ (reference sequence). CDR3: CASSLVWGRGTEAFF. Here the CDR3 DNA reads TGTGCCAGCAGCTTAGTTTGGGGGAGAGGCACTGAAGCTTTCTTT.

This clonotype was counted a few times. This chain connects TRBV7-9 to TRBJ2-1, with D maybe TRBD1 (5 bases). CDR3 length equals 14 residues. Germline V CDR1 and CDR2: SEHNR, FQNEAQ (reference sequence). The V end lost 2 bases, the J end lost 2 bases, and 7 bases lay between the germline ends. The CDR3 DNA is TGTGCCAGCAGCTTACAGGGCCCCTACAATGAGCAGTTCTTC. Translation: CASSLQGPYNEQFF.

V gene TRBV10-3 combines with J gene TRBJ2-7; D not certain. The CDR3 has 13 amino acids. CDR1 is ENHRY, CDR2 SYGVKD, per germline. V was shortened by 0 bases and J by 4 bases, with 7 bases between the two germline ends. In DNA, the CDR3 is TGTGCCATCAGTGAGTCTCCAATATACGAGCAGTACGTC. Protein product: CAISESPIYEQYV.

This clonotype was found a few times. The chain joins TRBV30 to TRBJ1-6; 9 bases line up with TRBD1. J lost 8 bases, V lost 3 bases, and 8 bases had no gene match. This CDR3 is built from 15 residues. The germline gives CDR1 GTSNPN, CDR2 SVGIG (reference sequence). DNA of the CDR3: TGTGCCTGGAGCGCAGAGGACAGGGGAGATTCACCCCTCCACTTT. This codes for CAWSAEDRGDSPLHF.